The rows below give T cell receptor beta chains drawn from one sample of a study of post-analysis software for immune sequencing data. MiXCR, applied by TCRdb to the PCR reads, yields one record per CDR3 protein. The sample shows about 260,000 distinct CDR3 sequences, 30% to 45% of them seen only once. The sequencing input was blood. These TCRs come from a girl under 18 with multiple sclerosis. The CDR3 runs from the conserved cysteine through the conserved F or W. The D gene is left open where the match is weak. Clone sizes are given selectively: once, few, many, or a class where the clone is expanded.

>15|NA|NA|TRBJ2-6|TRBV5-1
TGCGCCAGCAGCTTGACCGGTCTGGGGGCCAACGTCCTGACTTTC
CASSLTGLGANVLTF
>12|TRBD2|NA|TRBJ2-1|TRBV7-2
TGTGCCAGCGGGAGGGCGTACAATGAGCAGTTCTTC
CASGRAYNEQFF
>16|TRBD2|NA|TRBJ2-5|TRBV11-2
TGTGCCAGCAGCCCCAACTGGGAGGGAGTCCTGGAGACCCAGTACTTC
CASSPNWEGVLETQYF
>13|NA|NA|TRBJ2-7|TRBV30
TGTGCCTGGACCATTGACAGCGGTTACGAGCAGTACTTC
CAWTIDSGYEQYF
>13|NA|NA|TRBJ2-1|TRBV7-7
TGTGCCAGCAGCTTAAATACCGGCAATGAGCAGTTCTTC
CASSLNTGNEQFF
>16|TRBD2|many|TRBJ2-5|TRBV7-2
TGTGCCAGCAGCTCCGGAGTAGCGGGGGTACGGGAGACCCAGTACTTC
CASSSGVAGVRETQYF
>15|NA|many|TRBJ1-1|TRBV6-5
TGTGCCAGCAGGGACCTCTCACGGGTGAACACTGAAGCTTTCTTT
CASRDLSRVNTEAFF
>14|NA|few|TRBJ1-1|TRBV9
TGTGCCAGCAGCGCGTGGACGGAGAACACTGAAGCTTTCTTT
CASSAWTENTEAFF
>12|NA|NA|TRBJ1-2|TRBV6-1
TGTGCCAGCAGCGGGAGGTTAGAAGGCTACACCTTC
CASSGRLEGYTF
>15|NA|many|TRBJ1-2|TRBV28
TGTGCCAGCAGTTTAAGCGCGGGGCCGAACTATGGCTACACCTTC
CASSLSAGPNYGYTF
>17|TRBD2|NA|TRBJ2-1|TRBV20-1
TGCAGTGCTAGAGATTCTGGCGGGAGGGCCCTCAGCAATGAGCAGTTCTTC
CSARDSGGRALSNEQFF
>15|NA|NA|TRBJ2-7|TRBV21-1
TGTGCCAGCAGCAAAAGGGCCAGGGGGCTTTACGAGCAGTACTTC
CASSKRARGLYEQYF
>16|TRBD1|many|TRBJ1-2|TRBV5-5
TGTGCCAGCAGCCCACCGGGACAGGACCCCTTCTATGGCTACACCTTC
CASSPPGQDPFYGYTF
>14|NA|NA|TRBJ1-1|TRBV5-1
TGCGCCAGCAATCTTGGTGGGGGGTACACTGAAGCTTTCTTT
CASNLGGGYTEAFF
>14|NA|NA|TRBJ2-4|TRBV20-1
TGCAGTGCTAGTCCGGGGGTTGCCAAAAACATTCAGTACTTC
CSASPGVAKNIQYF
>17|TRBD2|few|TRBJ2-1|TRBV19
TGTGCCAGTAGTAAGTTGGGACTAGCGGGAGGCTACAATGAGCAGTTCTTC
CASSKLGLAGGYNEQFF
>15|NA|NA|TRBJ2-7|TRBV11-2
TGTGCCAGCAGCCCCAGGGCACAAGGCCGAGGCGAGCAGTACTTC
CASSPRAQGRGEQYF
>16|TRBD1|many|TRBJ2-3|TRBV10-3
TGTGCCATCAGTGGCACGGACAGGGGGCGTGCAGATACGCAGTATTTT
CAISGTDRGRADTQYF
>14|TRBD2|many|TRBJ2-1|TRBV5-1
TGCGCCAGCAGCTTGGGGACTAGCGCAAATGAGCAGTTCTTC
CASSLGTSANEQFF
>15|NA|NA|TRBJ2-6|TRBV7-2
TGTGCCAGCAGCCCCGCTCCCAGTGAGGTCAACGTCCTGACTTTC
CASSPAPSEVNVLTF
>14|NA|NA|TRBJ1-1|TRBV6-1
TGTGCCAGCCCCTTACCTCAGGGGTTCACTGAAGCTTTCTTT
CASPLPQGFTEAFF
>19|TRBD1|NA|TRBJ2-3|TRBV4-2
TGTGCCAGCAGCCAAGATGAGCCCCGGGGACAGGGGGCGAGGGGTACGCAGTATTTT
CASSQDEPRGQGARGTQYF
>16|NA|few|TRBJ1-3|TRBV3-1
TGTGCCAGCAGCCAGGGGAGATCTAAGCCTGGAAACACCATATATTTT
CASSQGRSKPGNTIYF
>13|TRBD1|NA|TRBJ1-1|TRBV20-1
TGCAGTGCGATCGGGACAGTGAACACTGAAGCTTTCTTT
CSAIGTVNTEAFF
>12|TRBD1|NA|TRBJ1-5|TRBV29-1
TGCAGCGTCAGGACAGGGGGACAGCCCCAGCATTTT
CSVRTGGQPQHF
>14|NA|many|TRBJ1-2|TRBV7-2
TGTGCCAGCCCACCACCGGGGACGGACTATGGCTACACCTTC
CASPPPGTDYGYTF
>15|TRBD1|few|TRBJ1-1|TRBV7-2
TGTGCCAGCAGCCCCGGGACAGGGAGAGGCACTGAAGCTTTCTTT
CASSPGTGRGTEAFF
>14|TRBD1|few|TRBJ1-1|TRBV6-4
TGTGCCAGCAGTGCCGAGACAGGGTACCCTGAAGCTTTCTTT
CASSAETGYPEAFF
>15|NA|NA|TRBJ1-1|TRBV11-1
TGTGCCAGCAGCTTACTGAGGGGAATGATCGTAGAAGCTTTCTTT
CASSLLRGMIVEAFF
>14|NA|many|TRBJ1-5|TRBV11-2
TGTGCCAGCAGCTTAAACCGGGGTGATCAGCCCCAGCATTTT
CASSLNRGDQPQHF
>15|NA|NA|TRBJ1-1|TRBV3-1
TGTGCCAGCAGCCAAGGAGGAAGGGGATGGGCTGAAGCTTTCTTT
CASSQGGRGWAEAFF
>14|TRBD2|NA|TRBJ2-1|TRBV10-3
TGTGCCATCAGTAGCGGGGCTTCCTACAATGAGCAGTTCTTC
CAISSGASYNEQFF
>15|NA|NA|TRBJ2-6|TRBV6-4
TGTGCCAGCAGTGATACAGGGACTGGGGCCGACGTCCTGACTTTC
CASSDTGTGADVLTF
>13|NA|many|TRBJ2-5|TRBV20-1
TGCAGTGCTAGAGCCCTGGCCCAAGAGACCCAGTACTTC
CSARALAQETQYF
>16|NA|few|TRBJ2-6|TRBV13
TGTGCCAGCAGCTCAATCCCGGGCTCTGGGGCCAACGTCCTGACTTTC
CASSSIPGSGANVLTF
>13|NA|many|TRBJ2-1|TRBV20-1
TGCAGTGCAACAGGGCTAAATGGCAATGAGCAGTTCTTC
CSATGLNGNEQFF
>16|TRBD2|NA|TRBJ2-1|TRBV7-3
TGTGCCAGCAGCCCGACCCGGCTAGCGGGGGACAATGAGCAGTTCTTC
CASSPTRLAGDNEQFF
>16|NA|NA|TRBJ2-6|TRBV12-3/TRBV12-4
TGTGCCAGCAGTTTATCGGCCGGGGCTGGGGCCAACGTCCTGACTTTC
CASSLSAGAGANVLTF
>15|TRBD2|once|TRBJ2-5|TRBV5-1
TGCGCCAGCAGCTTGACGCGGGAGAGCCAAGAGACCCAGTACTTC
CASSLTRESQETQYF
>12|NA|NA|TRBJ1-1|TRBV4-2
TGTGCCAGCAGCCAGTCGACAGCAGAAGCTTTCTTT
CASSQSTAEAFF
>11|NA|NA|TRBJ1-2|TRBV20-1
TGCAGTGCTAGAGATTTCTATGGCTACACCTTC
CSARDFYGYTF
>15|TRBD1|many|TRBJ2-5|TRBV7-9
TGTGCCAGCAGCTTAGTCGGACAGGGGTTGCAGACCCAGTACTTC
CASSLVGQGLQTQYF
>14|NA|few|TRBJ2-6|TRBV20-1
TGCAGTGCTTGGGCCGTCCCTGGGGCCAACGTCCTGACTTTC
CSAWAVPGANVLTF
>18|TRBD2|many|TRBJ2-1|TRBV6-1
TGTGCCAGCAGACCTAGCGGGAGCCCCCCAAGCTCCTACAATGAGCAGTTCTTC
CASRPSGSPPSSYNEQFF
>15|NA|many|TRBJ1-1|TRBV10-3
TGTGCCATCAGTGGTGACAGCAAATTGAACACTGAAGCTTTCTTT
CAISGDSKLNTEAFF
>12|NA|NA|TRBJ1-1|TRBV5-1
TGCGCCAGCAGCTTGGATGACACTGAAGCTTTCTTT
CASSLDDTEAFF
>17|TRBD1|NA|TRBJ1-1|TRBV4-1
TGCGCCAGCAGCCAAAAGACCGGGACAGGGCAGGGCGCTGAAGCTTTCTTT
CASSQKTGTGQGAEAFF
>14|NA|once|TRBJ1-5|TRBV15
TGTGCCACCAGCAGAGGGGGTCCAAATCAGCCCCAGCATTTT
CATSRGGPNQPQHF
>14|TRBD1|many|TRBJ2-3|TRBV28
TGTGCCAGCATACCGCGGGCAGGGGGCGATACGCAGTATTTT
CASIPRAGGDTQYF
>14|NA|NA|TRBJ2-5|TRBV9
TGTGCCAGCAGCGTAGATTGGGGAGCAGAGACCCAGTACTTC
CASSVDWGAETQYF
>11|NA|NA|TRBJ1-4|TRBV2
TGTGCCAGCAGGGGAACGGCAAAACTGTTTTTT
CASRGTAKLFF
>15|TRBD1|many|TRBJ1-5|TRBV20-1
TGCAGTGCTGTCCTACAGGGGGCCCTCAATCAGCCCCAGCATTTT
CSAVLQGALNQPQHF
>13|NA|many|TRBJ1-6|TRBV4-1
TGCGCCAGCAGCCAAGATGGCAGGGGCATTCCCCACTTT
CASSQDGRGIPHF